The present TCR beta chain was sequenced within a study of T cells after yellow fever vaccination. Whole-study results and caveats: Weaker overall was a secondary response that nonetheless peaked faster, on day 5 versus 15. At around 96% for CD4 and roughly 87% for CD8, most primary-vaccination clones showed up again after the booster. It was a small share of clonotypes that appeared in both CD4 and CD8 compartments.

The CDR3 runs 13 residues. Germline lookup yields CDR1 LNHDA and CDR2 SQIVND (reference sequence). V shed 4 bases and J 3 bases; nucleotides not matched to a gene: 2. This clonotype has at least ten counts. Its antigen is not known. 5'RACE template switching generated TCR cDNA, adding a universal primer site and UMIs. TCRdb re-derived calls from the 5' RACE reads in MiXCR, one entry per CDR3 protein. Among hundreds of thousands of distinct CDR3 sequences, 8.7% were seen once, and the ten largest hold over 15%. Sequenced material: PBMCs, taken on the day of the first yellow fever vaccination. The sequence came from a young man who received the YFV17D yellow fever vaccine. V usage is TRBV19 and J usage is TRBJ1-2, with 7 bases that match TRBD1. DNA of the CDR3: TGTGCCAGTAGTAGGGACAGTGACTATGGCTACACCTTC. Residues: CASSRDSDYGYTF.